This T cell receptor beta chain is from a study of cytomegalovirus exposure and HLA in healthy donors. Overall study context: T cells numbering approximately 170 million yielded fewer than 140 million unique TCR beta sequences in an earlier analysis. An early data release held some 85 million unique TCRs from HLA-typed donors. General study findings and limits: Cytomegalovirus-associated TCR beta chains were listed, numbering 150 to 200. Both high specificity and high sensitivity reportedly marked the classifier's diagnosis of cytomegalovirus status.

The PCR made use of 60 Vbeta and 13 Jbeta primers. Some clones are missing from TCRdb's copy, which holds only in-frame ones; the method was immunoSEQ multiplex PCR. The table shows about 37,000 clones, with approximately 70% occurring only once. Details on this clone: What it binds is unknown.

Germline values: CDR1 ENHRY, CDR2 SYGVKD. V shed 2 bases, J shed 2 bases, and the junction held 2 bases outside the gene matches. The CDR3 loop spans 15 amino acids. Sequenced input: PBMCs. The TCR sequence derives from a man aged 40-49 years in good health and CMV-seronegative. This rearrangement joins TRBV10-3 to TRBJ2-3, with 9 positions matching TRBD2. The CDR3, as DNA: TGTGCCATCAGTGAGATAGCGGGGGTCACAGATACGCAGTATTTT. Protein: CAISEIAGVTDTQYF.